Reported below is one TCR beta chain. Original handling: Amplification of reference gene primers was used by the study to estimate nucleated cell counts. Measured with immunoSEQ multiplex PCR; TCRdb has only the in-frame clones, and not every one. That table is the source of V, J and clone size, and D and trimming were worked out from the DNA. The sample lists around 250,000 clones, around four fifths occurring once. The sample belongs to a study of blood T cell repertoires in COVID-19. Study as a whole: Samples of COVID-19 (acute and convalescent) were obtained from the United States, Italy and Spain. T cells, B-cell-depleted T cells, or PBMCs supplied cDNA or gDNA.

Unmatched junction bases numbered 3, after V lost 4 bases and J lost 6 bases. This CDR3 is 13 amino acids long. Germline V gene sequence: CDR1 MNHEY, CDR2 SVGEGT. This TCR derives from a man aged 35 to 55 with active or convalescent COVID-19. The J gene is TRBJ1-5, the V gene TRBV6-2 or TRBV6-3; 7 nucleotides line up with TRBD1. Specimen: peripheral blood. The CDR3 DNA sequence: TGTGCCAGCAGTTCCCAGGGGGGTCAGCCCCAGCATTTT. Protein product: CASSSQGGQPQHF.